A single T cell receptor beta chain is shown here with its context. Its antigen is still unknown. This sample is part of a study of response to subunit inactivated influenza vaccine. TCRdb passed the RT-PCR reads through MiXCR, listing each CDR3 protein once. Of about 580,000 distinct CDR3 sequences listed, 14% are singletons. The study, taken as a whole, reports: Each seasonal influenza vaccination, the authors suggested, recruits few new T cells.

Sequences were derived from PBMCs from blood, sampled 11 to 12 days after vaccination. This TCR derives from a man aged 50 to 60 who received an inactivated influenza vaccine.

The CDR3 here is CAWSVQGGGYTF. The CDR3 bases are TGTGCCTGGAGTGTACAGGGAGGGGGCTACACCTTC. V gene TRBV30 combines with J gene TRBJ1-2, with a weak D call TRBD1 (6 bases). Trimming took off 0 bases at V and 8 bases at J, with 10 bases between the two ends. Germline V gives CDR1 GTSNPN, CDR2 SVGIG (reference sequence). This CDR3 is built from 12 residues.